The 18 T cell receptor beta chains below all came from one sample that was sequenced in a study of post-analysis software for immune sequencing data. Study findings and constraints: With TRBV5-6, TRBV5-1 and TRBV20-1 included, about five TRBV segments were more frequent in patients than in controls.

Sequencing libraries made from TCR beta cDNA carried unique molecular identifiers. TCRdb re-called the PCR reads through MiXCR, storing one row per CDR3 protein. The table lists approximately 660,000 distinct CDR3 sequences, approximately 60% of them singletons, with about 11% in the top ten. Their antigens are not known. The specimen sequenced was blood. The receptor set was obtained from a girl aged 2-15 years with multiple sclerosis.

This clonotype was seen a few times. The V and J genes are TRBV11-2 and TRBJ2-1; TRBD2 matches at 16 bases. CDR1 is SGHAT and CDR2 is FQNNGV in the germline V gene. This CDR3 has 16 amino acids. Trimming at V came to 6 bases and at J to 2 bases, leaving 1 base not matched to a gene. The CDR3 DNA reads TGTGCCAGCAGGGGACTAGCGGGAGGGACCTACAATGAGCAGTTCTTC. This encodes CASRGLAGGTYNEQFF.

There are many counts of this clonotype. This chain uses TRBV9 with TRBJ2-3; D not certain. V gave up 4 bases and J gave up 2 bases, with 5 bases separating them. Germline CDR1 is SGDLS and CDR2 is YYNGEE. The CDR3 sequence is 12 residues long. CDR3 sequence (DNA): TGTGCCAGCAGCCCCCACACAGATACGCAGTATTTT. This codes for CASSPHTDTQYF.

This chain joins TRBV5-6 and TRBJ2-5; 9 nucleotides align to TRBD1. Germline V gene sequence: CDR1 SGHDT, CDR2 YYEEEE. J was trimmed by 1 base and V by 1 base; bases with no gene match: 5. The CDR3 has 16 residues. Written as DNA, the CDR3 is TGTGCCAGCAGCTTGAACAGGGGGCGTGCCCAAGAGACCCAGTACTTC. Amino acids: CASSLNRGRAQETQYF.

This chain links TRBV14 with TRBJ2-7, with unresolved D. This CDR3 has 16 residues. V was trimmed by 1 base and J by 1 base, leaving 14 bases between them. Germline V gene lookup returns CDR1 SGHDN and CDR2 FVKESK. This CDR3 reads CASSQGHGRESYEQYF. CDR3 DNA: TGTGCCAGCAGCCAAGGACATGGCCGTGAGTCCTACGAGCAGTACTTC.

This chain uses TRBV20-1 with TRBJ2-5; D unclear. The germline V gene has CDR1 DFQATT and CDR2 SNEGSKA (reference sequence). The V and J ends lost 5 bases and 5 bases respectively, with 12 bases between them. There are 12 residues in the CDR3. CDR3 DNA sequence: TGCAGTGCTGACGACGAAATGGAGACCCAGTACTTC. It encodes CSADDEMETQYF.

The chain couples TRBV6-2 or TRBV6-3 to TRBJ2-5; unclear D gene. CDR1 and CDR2 (germline): MNHEY, SVGEGT. The CDR3 sequence is 14 residues long. Trimming stripped 6 bases from V and 5 bases from J, with 16 bases between. CDR3 coding DNA: TGTGCCAGCAGAGGGCCGCCCCAAGGGGAGACCCAGTACTTC. Encoded protein: CASRGPPQGETQYF.

The rearrangement uses TRBV7-2 and TRBJ2-1; 15 bases are a match to TRBD2. Per the germline V gene, CDR1 is SGHTA and CDR2 is FQGNSA. The CDR3 runs 17 residues. Trimming at V came to 1 base and at J to 7 bases, leaving 5 bases not matched to a gene. The CDR3 coding sequence is TGTGCCAGCAGCTTAGGCCTGGGACTAGCGGGAGGTAATGAGCAGTTCTTC. Protein product: CASSLGLGLAGGNEQFF.

The chain employs TRBV9 and TRBJ2-4; a weak D match, TRBD2 (5 bases). Matching the DNA end better, TRBJ2-7 makes the J call doubtful. The germline CDR1 and CDR2 sequences are SGDLS and YYNGEE. The CDR3 loop spans 13 amino acids. The CDR3 spells CASSGNLANEQYF. The CDR3 bases are TGTGCCAGCAGCGGCAATCTAGCAAACGAGCAGTACTTC.

This clonotype was detected only once. The chain recombines TRBV4-3 with TRBJ2-2, with 10 bases lining up with TRBD2. Germline V CDR1 and CDR2: LGHNA, YSLEER. After removal of 1 base from V and 5 bases from J, the junction contained 10 bases not matched to a gene. CDR3 size: 18 residues. CDR3 nucleotide sequence: TGCGCCAGCAGCCAAGGAATAGCGGGGGGTAGTGGGACCGGGGAGCTGTTTTTT. Translation gives CASSQGIAGGSGTGELFF.

The chain combines TRBV27 with TRBJ2-3, with TRBD2 as a possible D gene (6 bases). Per germline, CDR1 MNHEY and CDR2 SMNVEV (reference sequence). There are 17 residues in the CDR3. With 0 bases removed from V and 3 bases from J, the gap between germline ends came to 16 bases. The chain's CDR3 is CASSLSRGTPGTDTQYF. The CDR3 DNA sequence: TGTGCCAGCAGTTTATCGCGGGGCACCCCAGGGACAGATACGCAGTATTTT.

V gene TRBV5-1 combines with J gene TRBJ2-5, with D maybe TRBD1 (5 bases). Germline CDR1 and CDR2: SGHRS and YFSETQ. CDR3 length: 16 amino acids. V was cut by 2 bases and J by 1 base, with 15 bases left in between. The CDR3: CASSLRYRQPQETQYF. The CDR3 region has the DNA TGCGCCAGCAGCTTAAGATATCGACAGCCCCAAGAGACCCAGTACTTC.

The table lists this clonotype with a few counts. This chain links TRBV6-1 with TRBJ1-6; D is possibly TRBD1 (5 bases). The V and J ends lost 2 bases and 7 bases respectively, with 12 bases between them. Germline V gene data show CDR1 as MNHNS and CDR2 as SASEGT. The CDR3 spans 15 residues. This CDR3 reads CASSESTGLNSPLHF. CDR3 DNA: TGTGCCAGCAGTGAATCTACAGGTCTGAATTCACCCCTCCACTTT.

The chain joins TRBV2 to TRBJ1-2; D is possibly TRBD1 (5 bases). Trimming left V 5 bases short and J 12 bases short, with 16 bases between. The CDR3 is made up of 12 amino acids. CDR1 and CDR2 from the germline V gene are SNHLY and FYNNEI. This CDR3 reads CASSLGPLRHTF. The CDR3 DNA sequence: TGTGCCAGCAGTCTGGGGCCTTTACGCCACACCTTC.

This clonotype showed up just a few times. The chain has TRBV12-3 or TRBV12-4 and TRBJ2-7, with 7 bases aligning to TRBD1. The J call is doubtful: the DNA matches TRBJ2-4 better. The CDR3 runs to 15 residues. CDR3 coding DNA: TGTGCCAGCAGTTTAGTAGGACAGGCGAAAAACATTCAGTACTTC. Amino acids: CASSLVGQAKNIQYF.

Ten or more counts support this clonotype. The chain combines TRBV7-8 with TRBJ2-1; the D call may be TRBD1 or TRBD2 (5 bases each). The CDR3 totals 17 residues. Looked up from germline, CDR1 is SGHVS and CDR2 is FQNEAQ. Deletions cut 5 bases from V and 6 bases from J, with 23 bases between. CDR3 sequence: CASSLMGRGVRGNEQFF. CDR3 bases: TGTGCCAGCAGCCTCATGGGGCGAGGGGTAAGGGGCAATGAGCAGTTCTTC.

The V and J genes are TRBV2 and TRBJ1-2; D call uncertain. The CDR3 spans 15 residues. Per the germline V gene, CDR1 is SNHLY and CDR2 is FYNNEI. Trimming stripped 3 bases from V and 4 bases from J, with 15 bases between. The CDR3 loop reads CASSDYAGWSYGYTF. The DNA of the CDR3 is TGTGCCAGCAGTGATTATGCAGGTTGGAGCTATGGCTACACCTTC. The full variable domain, in which reference TRBV2 and TRBJ1-2 provide the parts outside the CDR3, is EPEVTQTPSHQVTQMGQEVILRCVPISNHLYFYWYRQILGQKVEFLVSFYNNEISEKSEIFDDQFSVERPDGSNFTLKIRSTKLEDSAMYFCASSDYAGWSYGYTFGSGTRLTVV.

This clonotype showed up just once. The rearrangement links TRBV20-1 to TRBJ2-2, with 7 bases matching TRBD1. Germline lookup yields CDR1 DFQATT and CDR2 SNEGSKA (reference sequence). The CDR3 consists of 14 residues. V trimming: 0 bases; J trimming: 5 bases; junction bases outside the gene matches: 3. The CDR3 DNA sequence: TGCAGTGCTAGAGAACAGGGGCGAACCGGGGAGCTGTTTTTT. The encoded protein is CSAREQGRTGELFF.

The chain carries TRBV7-9 and TRBJ2-1; D call uncertain. Trimming shortened V by 2 bases and J by 5 bases, and 16 bases separated the two germline ends. This CDR3 has 16 residues. The germline gives CDR1 SEHNR, CDR2 FQNEAQ (reference sequence). CDR3 bases: TGTGCCAGCAGCTTAAGGCCTTCCTCGGCGGACAATGAGCAGTTCTTC. It is translated as CASSLRPSSADNEQFF.